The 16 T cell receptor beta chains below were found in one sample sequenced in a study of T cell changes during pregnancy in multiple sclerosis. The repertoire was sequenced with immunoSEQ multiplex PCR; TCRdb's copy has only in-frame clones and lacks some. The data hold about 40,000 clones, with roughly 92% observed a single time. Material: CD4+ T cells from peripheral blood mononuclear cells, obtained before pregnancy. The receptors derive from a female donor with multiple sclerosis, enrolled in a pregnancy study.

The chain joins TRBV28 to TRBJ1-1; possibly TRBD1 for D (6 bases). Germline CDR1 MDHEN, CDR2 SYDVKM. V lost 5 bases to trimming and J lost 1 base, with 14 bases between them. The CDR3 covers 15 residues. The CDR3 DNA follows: TGTGCCAGCAGTCCATACCAGGGGTGGAACACTGAAGCTTTCTTT. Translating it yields CASSPYQGWNTEAFF.

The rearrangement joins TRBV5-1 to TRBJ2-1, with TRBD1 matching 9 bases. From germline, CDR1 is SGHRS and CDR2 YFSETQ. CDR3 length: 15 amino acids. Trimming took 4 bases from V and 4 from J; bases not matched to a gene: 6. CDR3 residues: CASSPGTGSYNEQFF. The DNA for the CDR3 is TGCGCCAGCAGCCCCGGGACAGGGTCGTACAATGAGCAGTTCTTC.

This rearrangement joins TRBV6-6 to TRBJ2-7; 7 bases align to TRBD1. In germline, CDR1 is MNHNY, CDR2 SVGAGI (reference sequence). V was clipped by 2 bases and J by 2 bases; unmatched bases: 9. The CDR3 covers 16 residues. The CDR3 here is CASSYLRQGVTYEQYF. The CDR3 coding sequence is TGTGCCAGCAGTTACCTCCGGCAGGGGGTTACCTACGAGCAGTACTTC.

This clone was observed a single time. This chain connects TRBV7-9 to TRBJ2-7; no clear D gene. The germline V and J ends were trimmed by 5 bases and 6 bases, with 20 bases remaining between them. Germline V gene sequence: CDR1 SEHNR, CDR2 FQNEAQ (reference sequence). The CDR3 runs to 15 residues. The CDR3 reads CASSPDYGALGEQYF. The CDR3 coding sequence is TGTGCCAGCAGCCCCGATTACGGAGCTTTAGGCGAGCAGTACTTC.

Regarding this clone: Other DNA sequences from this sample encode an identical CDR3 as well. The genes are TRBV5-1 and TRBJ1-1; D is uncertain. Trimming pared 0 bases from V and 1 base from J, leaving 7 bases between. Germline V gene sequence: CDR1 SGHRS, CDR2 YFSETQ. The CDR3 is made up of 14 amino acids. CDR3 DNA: TGCGCCAGCAGCTTGGGAGGGCGGAACACTGAAGCTTTCTTT. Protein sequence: CASSLGGRNTEAFF.

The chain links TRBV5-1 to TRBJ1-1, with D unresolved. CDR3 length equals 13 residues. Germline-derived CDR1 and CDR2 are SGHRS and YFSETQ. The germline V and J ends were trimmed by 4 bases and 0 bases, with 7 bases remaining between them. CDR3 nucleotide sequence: TGCGCCAGCAGCGCGGGCGTGAACACTGAAGCTTTCTTT. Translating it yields CASSAGVNTEAFF.

In nucleotides, the CDR3 is TGTGCCAGCAGCTTGTACAGAGGGGGGGGTGCACACAATGAGCAGTTCTTC. Its protein is CASSLYRGGGAHNEQFF. V and J are TRBV5-4 and TRBJ2-1, with D tentatively TRBD2 (7 bases). The CDR3 has 17 residues. Germline CDR1 SGHNT, CDR2 YYREEE (reference sequence). V was clipped by 1 base and J by 5 bases, with 19 bases between them. The variable domain in full, with the rest retrieved from reference TRBV5-4 and TRBJ2-1, is ETGVTQSPTHLIKTRGQQVTLRCSSQSGHNTVSWYQQALGQGPQFIFQYYREEENGRGNFPPRFSGLQFPNYSSELNVNALELDDSALYLCASSLYRGGGAHNEQFFGPGTRLTVL.

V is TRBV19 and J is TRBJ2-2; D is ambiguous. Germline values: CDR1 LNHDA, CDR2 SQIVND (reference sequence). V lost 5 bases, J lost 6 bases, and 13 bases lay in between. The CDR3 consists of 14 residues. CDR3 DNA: TGTGCCAGTAGTCCCCAAATACTTCCCGGGGAGCTGTTTTTT. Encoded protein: CASSPQILPGELFF.

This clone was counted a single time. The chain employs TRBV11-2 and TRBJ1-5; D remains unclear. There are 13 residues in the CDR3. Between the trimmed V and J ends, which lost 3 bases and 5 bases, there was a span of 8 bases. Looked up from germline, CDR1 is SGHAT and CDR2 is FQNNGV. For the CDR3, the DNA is TGTGCCAGCAGCTTGCGGGCCGATCAGCCCCAGCATTTT. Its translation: CASSLRADQPQHF.

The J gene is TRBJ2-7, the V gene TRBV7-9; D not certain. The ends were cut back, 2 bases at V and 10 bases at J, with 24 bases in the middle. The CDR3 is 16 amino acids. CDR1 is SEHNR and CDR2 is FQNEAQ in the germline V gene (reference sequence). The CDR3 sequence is CASSLPRPRSPPAQYF. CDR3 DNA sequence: TGTGCCAGCAGCTTACCCCGGCCTAGAAGCCCGCCGGCCCAGTACTTC. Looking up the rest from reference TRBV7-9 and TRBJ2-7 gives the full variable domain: DTGVSQNPRHKITKRGQNVTFRCDPISEHNRLYWYRQTLGQGPEFLTYFQNEAQLEKSRLLSDRFSAERPKGSFSTLEIQRTEQGDSAMYLCASSLPRPRSPPAQYFGPGTRLTVT.

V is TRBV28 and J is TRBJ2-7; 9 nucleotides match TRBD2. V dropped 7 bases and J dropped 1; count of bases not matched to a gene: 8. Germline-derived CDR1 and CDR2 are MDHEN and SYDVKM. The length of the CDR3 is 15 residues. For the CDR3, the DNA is TGTGCCAGCACCCTTAGCGGGAGTCGGTCCTACGAGCAGTACTTC. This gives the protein CASTLSGSRSYEQYF.

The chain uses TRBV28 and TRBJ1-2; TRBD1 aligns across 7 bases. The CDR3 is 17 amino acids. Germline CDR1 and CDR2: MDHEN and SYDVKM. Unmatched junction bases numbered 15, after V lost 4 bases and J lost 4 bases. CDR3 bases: TGTGCCAGCAGTTCCACCCGTACAGGGGAAAGGAGCTATGGCTACACCTTC. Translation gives CASSSTRTGERSYGYTF.

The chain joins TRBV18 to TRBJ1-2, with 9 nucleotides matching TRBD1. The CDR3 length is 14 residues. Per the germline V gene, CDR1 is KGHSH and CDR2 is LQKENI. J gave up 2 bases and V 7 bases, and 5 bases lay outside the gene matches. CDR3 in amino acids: CASLTGTGNYGYTF. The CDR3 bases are TGTGCCAGCTTAACCGGGACAGGGAACTATGGCTACACCTTC.

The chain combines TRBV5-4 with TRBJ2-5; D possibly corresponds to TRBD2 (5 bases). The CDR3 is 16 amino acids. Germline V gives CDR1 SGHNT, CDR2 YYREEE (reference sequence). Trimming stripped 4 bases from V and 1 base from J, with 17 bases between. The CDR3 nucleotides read TGTGCCAGCAGCATCTCGGTCGCGGCGGGCCAAGAGACCCAGTACTTC. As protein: CASSISVAAGQETQYF.

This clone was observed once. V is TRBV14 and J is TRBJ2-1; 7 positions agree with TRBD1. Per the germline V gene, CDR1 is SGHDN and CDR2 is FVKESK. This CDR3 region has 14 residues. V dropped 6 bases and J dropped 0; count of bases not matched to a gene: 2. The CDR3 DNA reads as TGTGCCAGCAGTACAGGGGCCTCCTACAATGAGCAGTTCTTC. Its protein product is CASSTGASYNEQFF.

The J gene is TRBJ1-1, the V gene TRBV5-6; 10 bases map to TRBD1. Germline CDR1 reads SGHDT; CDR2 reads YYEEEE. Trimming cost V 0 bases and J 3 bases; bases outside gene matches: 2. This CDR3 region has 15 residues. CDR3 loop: CASSLVGTGDTEAFF. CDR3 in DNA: TGTGCCAGCAGCTTGGTAGGGACAGGGGACACTGAAGCTTTCTTT.